This TCR beta chain was obtained from a study of T cells in Graves' hyperthyroidism and ophthalmopathy. Study summary: Any treatment followed the collection of peripheral blood at initial diagnosis.

CDR1 and CDR2 from the germline V gene are DFQATT and SNEGSKA (reference sequence). Germline trimming cut 1 base from V and 3 bases from J; bases unmatched to any gene: 11. There are 17 residues in the CDR3. Amplification targeted TCR beta CDR3 regions from RNA transcripts. The HTBI primer set drove a first-round RT-PCR of the TCR CDR3. One entry per CDR3 protein results from TCRdb running MiXCR on the multiplex PCR reads. The sample records about 510,000 distinct CDR3 sequences, 14% being singletons. This clonotype has at least ten counts. The chain carries TRBV20-1 and TRBJ2-4, with TRBD2 matching over 8 bases. Sequenced: blood. This receptor was taken from a woman in her thirties or forties with Graves' hyperthyroidism. CDR3 loop: CSARVGGRLIVKNIQYF. CDR3 bases: TGCAGTGCTAGAGTCGGCGGGAGGCTTATAGTCAAAAACATTCAGTACTTC.